The clone carrying this TCR beta chain was detected only a few times. The authors' processing: From reference gene primer amplification, estimates of nucleated cell counts were derived. TCRdb's table, derived via immunoSEQ multiplex PCR, lists solely in-frame clones and lacks some. Clonal size and the V and J genes are those of that table, whereas D and trimming came from the DNA. This sample has tens of thousands of clones; approximately 90% occur once, and the top ten carry about 20%. The source of the sample is a study of blood T cell repertoires in COVID-19. Study in general: The samples span acute and convalescent COVID-19 from the United States, Italy and Spain. Sources were T cells, B-cell-depleted T cells, or PBMCs; the material itself was cDNA or gDNA.

With V trimmed by 3 bases and J by 2 bases, 14 bases remained unmatched. CDR1 and CDR2 (germline): SGHNT, YENEEA. The CDR3 is made up of 18 amino acids. The sequence was obtained from a woman aged 60-75 years with COVID-19, enrolled during active disease. The chain employs TRBV11-3 and TRBJ2-7, with 9 bases fitting TRBD1. Sequenced sample: peripheral blood. The CDR3 reads CASSFPWRGRDRAYEQYF. DNA for the CDR3: TGTGCCAGCAGCTTCCCCTGGAGAGGCCGGGACAGGGCCTACGAGCAGTACTTC.